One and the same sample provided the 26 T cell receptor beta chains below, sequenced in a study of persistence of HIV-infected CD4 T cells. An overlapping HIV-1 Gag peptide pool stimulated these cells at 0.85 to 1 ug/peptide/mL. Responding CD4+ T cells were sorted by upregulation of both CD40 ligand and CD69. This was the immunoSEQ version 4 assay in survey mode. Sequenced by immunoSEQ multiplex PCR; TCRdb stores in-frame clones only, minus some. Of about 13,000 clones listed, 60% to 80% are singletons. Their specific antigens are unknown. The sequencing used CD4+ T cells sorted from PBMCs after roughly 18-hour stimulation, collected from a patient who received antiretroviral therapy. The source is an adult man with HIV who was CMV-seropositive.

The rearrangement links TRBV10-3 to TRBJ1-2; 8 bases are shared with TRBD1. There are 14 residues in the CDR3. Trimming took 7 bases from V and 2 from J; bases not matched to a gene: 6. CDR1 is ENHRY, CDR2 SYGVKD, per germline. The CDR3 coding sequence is TGTGCCATCACCGGACAGGGACGGAACTATGGCTACACCTTC. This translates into CAITGQGRNYGYTF.

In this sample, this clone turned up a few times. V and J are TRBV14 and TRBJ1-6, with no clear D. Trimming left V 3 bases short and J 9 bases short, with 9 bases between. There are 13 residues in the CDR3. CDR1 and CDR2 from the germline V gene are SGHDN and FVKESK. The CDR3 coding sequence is TGTGCCAGCAGCCAGGTGCGGGCTTCACCCCTCCACTTT. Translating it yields CASSQVRASPLHF.

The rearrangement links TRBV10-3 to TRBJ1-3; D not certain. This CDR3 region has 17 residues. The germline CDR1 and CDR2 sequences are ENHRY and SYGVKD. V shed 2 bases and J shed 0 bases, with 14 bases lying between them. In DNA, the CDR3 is TGTGCCATCAGTGAGGATATGCAGCCCCTCTCTGGAAACACCATATATTTT. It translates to CAISEDMQPLSGNTIYF.

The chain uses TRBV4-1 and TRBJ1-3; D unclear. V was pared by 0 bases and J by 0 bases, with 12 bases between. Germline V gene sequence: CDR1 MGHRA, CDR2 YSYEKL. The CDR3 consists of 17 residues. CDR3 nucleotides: TGCGCCAGCAGCCAAGAATGGTATGGGATCTCTGGAAACACCATATATTTT. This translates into CASSQEWYGISGNTIYF.

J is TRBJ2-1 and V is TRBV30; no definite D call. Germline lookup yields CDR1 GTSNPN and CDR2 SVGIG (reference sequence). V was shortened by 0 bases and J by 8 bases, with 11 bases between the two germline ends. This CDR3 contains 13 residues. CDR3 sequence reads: CAWSVRRGDEQFF. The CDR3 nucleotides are TGTGCCTGGAGTGTACGCCGTGGGGATGAGCAGTTCTTC.

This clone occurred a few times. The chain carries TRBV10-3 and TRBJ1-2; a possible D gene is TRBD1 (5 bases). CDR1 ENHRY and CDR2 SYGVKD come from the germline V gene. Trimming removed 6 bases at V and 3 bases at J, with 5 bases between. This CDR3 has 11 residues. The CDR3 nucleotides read TGTGCCATCAGCAGGGACTATGGCTACACCTTC. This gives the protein CAISRDYGYTF.

Here the CDR3 reads CSASSPLAGDLGTGELFF. The CDR3, as DNA: TGCAGTGCTAGTTCCCCCCTAGCGGGAGATTTGGGCACCGGGGAGCTGTTTTTT. The rearrangement links TRBV20-1 to TRBJ2-2; 10 bases are shared with TRBD2. The CDR3 runs to 18 residues. V lost 3 bases, J lost 4 bases, and 14 bases stayed unmatched. CDR1 is DFQATT and CDR2 is SNEGSKA in the germline V gene (reference sequence).

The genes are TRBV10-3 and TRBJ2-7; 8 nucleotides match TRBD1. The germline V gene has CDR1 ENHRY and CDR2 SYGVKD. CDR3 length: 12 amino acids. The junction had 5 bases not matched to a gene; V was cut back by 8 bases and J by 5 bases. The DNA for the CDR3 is TGTGCCATCTCCGACAGGGGCCACGAGCAGTACTTC. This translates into CAISDRGHEQYF.

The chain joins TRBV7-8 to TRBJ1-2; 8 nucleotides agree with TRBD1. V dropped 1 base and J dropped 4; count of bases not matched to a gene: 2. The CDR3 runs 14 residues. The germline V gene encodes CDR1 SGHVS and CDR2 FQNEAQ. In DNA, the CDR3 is TGTGCCAGCAGCTTAGGGACAGGGCCCTATGGCTACACCTTC. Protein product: CASSLGTGPYGYTF.

The CDR3 bases are TGTGCCAGCAGTGAAGTTGGCACAGTCCATAGCAATCAGCCCCAGCATTTT. Protein sequence: CASSEVGTVHSNQPQHF. J is TRBJ1-5 and V is TRBV2; D gene unclear. The V end was cut by 1 base, the J end by 0 bases, with 13 bases between. From germline, CDR1 is SNHLY and CDR2 FYNNEI. CDR3 length: 17 amino acids. Drawing the rest from reference TRBV2 and TRBJ1-5, the complete variable domain is EPEVTQTPSHQVTQMGQEVILRCVPISNHLYFYWYRQILGQKVEFLVSFYNNEISEKSEIFDDQFSVERPDGSNFTLKIRSTKLEDSAMYFCASSEVGTVHSNQPQHFGDGTRLSIL.

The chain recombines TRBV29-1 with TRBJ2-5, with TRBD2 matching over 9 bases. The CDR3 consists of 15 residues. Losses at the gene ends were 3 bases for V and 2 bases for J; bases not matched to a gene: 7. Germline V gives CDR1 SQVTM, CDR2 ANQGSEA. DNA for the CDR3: TGCAGCGTTGAGCGGTTAGCGGGAGTTCAAGAGACCCAGTACTTC. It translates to CSVERLAGVQETQYF.

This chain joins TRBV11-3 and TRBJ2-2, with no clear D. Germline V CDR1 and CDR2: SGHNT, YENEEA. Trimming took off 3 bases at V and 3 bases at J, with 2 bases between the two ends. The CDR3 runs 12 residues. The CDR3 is CASSFYTGELFF. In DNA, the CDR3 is TGTGCCAGCAGCTTTTACACCGGGGAGCTGTTTTTT.

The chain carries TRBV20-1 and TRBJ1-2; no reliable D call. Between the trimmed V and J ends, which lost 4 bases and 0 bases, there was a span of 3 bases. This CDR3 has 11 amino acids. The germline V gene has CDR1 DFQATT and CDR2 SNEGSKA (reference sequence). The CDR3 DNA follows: TGCAGTGCTATATCTAACTATGGCTACACCTTC. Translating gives CSAISNYGYTF.

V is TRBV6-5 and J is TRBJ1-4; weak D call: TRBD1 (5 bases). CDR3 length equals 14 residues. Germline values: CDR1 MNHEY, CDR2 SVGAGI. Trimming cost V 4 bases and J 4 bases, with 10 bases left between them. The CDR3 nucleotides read TGTGCCAGCAGTTGGGGACGGCGTAATGAAAAACTGTTTTTT. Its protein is CASSWGRRNEKLFF.

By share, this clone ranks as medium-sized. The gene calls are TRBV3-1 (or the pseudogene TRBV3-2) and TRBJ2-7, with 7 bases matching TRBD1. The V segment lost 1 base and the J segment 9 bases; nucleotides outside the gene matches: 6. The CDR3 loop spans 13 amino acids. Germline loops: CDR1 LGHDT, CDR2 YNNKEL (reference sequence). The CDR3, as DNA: TGTGCCAGCAGCCAAGTAGAGGGGGCTCGGCAGTACTTC. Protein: CASSQVEGARQYF.

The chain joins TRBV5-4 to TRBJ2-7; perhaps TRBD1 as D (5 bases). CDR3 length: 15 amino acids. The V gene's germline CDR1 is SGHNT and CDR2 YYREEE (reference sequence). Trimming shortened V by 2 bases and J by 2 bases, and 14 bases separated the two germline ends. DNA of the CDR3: TGTGCCAGCAGCTTTTCGCAGGGTAATCCCTACGAGCAGTACTTC. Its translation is CASSFSQGNPYEQYF.

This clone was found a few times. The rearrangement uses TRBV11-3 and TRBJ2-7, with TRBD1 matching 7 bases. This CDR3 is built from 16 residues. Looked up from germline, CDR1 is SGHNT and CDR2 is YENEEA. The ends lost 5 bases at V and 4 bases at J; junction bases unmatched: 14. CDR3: CASSPKRGRLRYEQYF. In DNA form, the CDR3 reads TGTGCCAGCAGCCCAAAAAGGGGGCGCTTACGTTACGAGCAGTACTTC.

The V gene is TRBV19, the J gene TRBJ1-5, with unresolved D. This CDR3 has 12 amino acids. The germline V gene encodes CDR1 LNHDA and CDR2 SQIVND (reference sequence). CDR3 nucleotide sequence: TGTGCTACCCAGCAGAGCAATCAGCCCCAGCATTTT. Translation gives CATQQSNQPQHF. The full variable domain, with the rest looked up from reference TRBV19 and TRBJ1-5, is DGGITQSPKYLFRKEGQNVTLSCEQNLNHDAMYWYRQDPGQGLRLIYYSQIVNDFQKGDIAEGYSVSREKKESFPLTVTSAQKNPTAFYLCATQQSNQPQHFGDGTRLSIL.

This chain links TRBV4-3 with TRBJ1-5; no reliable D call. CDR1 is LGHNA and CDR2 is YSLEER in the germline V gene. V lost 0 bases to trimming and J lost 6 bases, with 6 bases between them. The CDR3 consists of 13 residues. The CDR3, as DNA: TGCGCCAGCAGCCAAGATTTGGTTCAGCCCCAGCATTTT. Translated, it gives CASSQDLVQPQHF.

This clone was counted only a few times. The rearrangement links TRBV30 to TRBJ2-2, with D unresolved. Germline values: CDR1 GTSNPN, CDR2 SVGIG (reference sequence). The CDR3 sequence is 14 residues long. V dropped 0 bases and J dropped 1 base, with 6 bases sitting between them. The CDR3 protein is CAWSVGLNTGELFF. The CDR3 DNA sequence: TGTGCCTGGAGTGTGGGCTTGAACACCGGGGAGCTGTTTTTT.

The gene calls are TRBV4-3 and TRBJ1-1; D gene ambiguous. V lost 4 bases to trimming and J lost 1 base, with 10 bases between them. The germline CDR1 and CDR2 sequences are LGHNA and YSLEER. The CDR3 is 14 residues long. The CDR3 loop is CASSRADRNTEAFF. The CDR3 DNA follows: TGCGCCAGCAGCCGGGCGGATCGGAACACTGAAGCTTTCTTT.

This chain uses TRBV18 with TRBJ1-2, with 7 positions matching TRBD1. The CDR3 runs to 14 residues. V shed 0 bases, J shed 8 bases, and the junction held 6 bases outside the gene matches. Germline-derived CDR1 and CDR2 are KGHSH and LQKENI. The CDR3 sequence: CASSPPPQGNGYTF. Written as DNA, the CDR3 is TGTGCCAGCTCACCACCGCCACAGGGGAACGGCTACACCTTC.

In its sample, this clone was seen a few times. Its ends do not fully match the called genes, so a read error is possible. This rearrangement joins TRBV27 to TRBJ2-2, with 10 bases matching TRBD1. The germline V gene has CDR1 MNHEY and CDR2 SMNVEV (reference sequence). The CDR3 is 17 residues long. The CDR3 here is CATSWAPRQGATGELFF. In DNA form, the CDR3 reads TGTGCCACCAGTTGGGCGCCACGACAGGGGGCAACCGGGGAGCTGTTTTTT.

CDR3 in DNA: TGCGCCAGCCAAGAGGGACACCCGAACACCGGGGAGCTGTTTTTT. Translation: CASQEGHPNTGELFF. This chain connects TRBV10-1 to TRBJ2-2, with D possibly matching TRBD1 (6 bases). This CDR3 has 15 residues. Between the trimmed V and J ends, which lost 8 bases and 0 bases, there was a span of 13 bases. Germline loops: CDR1 WNHNN, CDR2 SYGVQD (reference sequence).

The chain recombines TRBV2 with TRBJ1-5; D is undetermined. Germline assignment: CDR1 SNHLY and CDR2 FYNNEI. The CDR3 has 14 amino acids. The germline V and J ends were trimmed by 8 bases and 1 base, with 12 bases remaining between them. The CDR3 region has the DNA TGTGCCAGCCGAGAGGTTATCAGCAATCAGCCCCAGCATTTT. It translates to CASREVISNQPQHF.

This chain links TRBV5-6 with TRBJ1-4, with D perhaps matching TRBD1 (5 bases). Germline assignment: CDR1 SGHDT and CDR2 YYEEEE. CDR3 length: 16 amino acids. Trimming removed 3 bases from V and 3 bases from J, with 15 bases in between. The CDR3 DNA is TGTGCCAGCAGCTGGGGGTCCTTTAAAGCTAATGAAAAACTGTTTTTT. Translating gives CASSWGSFKANEKLFF.